Sequencing of this TCR beta chain was carried out in a study of low-dose radiotherapy and immunotherapy resistance in tumors (dated by TCRdb to between 2022 and 2023). With respect to the entire study: In Cohort 1, each fraction delivered 0.5 Gy every 2 weeks, and the prescribed total PTV dose was 6.5 Gy. No randomization into treatment groups was done for the people taking part in the trial. Eight patients were included in the translational analysis: three from the first dose cohort and the first five from the second dose cohort. Cyclophosphamide 200 mg/m2 was administered intravenously every two weeks, one day before each radiation and immunotherapy administration. Aspirin 300 mg was taken orally once daily by patients for four cycles, starting on cycle 1 day 1. Patients were given nivolumab as a 240 mg flat dose every two weeks and ipilimumab at 1 mg/kg every six weeks, with both drugs delivered intravenously. Patients in Cohort 2 were given 1 Gy per fraction every two weeks, for a total of 13 Gy across 26 weeks.

At least ten counts were recorded for this clonotype. No cognate antigen has been identified for it. No base quality values were provided; no much bigger clone lies one nucleotide off. The time point label for this specimen denotes: before trial treatment. Donors were enrolled in RACIN, a single-arm phase I dose-escalation trial in which nivolumab, ipilimumab, aspirin, low-dose cyclophosphamide and low-dose radiotherapy were combined. To be eligible, a patient needed to have an advanced solid tumor that was TIL-negative. Superscript III and a set of TRAV- and TRBV-specific primers were used to synthesize first-strand cDNA, so that both TCRalpha and TCRbeta chains were covered. TCRs were amplified with Phusion for around 20 PCR cycles using a constant-region primer together with the adapter attached to the V primers. Isolated mRNA was amplified with the MessageAmp II aRNA Amplification Kit, using a 16-hour in vitro transcription at 37°C. mRNA for TCR sequencing was isolated with the Dynabeads mRNA DIRECT Purification Kit. A second roughly 24-cycle Phusion PCR added indexed Illumina adapters, and products were purified with AMPure XP beads. TCRalpha and TCRbeta libraries were deep-sequenced on an Illumina MiniSeq instrument. Turning to the authors' computational methods: Using custom Perl scripts, TCR sequences encoding the same protein were pooled, out-of-frame sequences were removed, and the abundance of each clonotype was computed. TCR sequences supported by only a single read were excluded from analysis. Repertoire metrics included Shannon entropy, Gini index, clonality, richness, and frequency of TCRs shared between repertoires. TCRdb's own reprocessing of the public reads used fastp at Q25 and MiXCR and kept productive beta chains. One record per CDR3 amino acid sequence lists the most common genes and DNA. The V and J calls, along with clone size, are taken from TCRdb and not from the paper's own processing. The sample records 100,000 or so distinct CDR3 sequences, under 9.5% of which are singletons. In total, the top ten clones hold about 1% of the sample.

Deletion took 1 base off V and 3 bases off J, with a span of 15 bases between the germline ends. The CDR3 starts with the cysteine, ends with the phenylalanine, and has 16 residues. Kept here is only the CDR3 DNA, which spans 48 bases and is read in frame from base 1. Reading the germline V gene gives CDR1 SGHRS and CDR2 YFSETQ. The chain joins TRBV5-1 to TRBJ2-3, and perhaps TRBD1 as D gene, on 6 matching bases. The sequenced sample was PBMCs, obtained before treatment. The receptor was isolated from a male donor with prostate cancer. The DNA sequence follows: TGCGCCAGCAGCTTGAACGGCCAGGGGAAGACAGATACGCAGTATTTT. This gives the protein CASSLNGQGKTDTQYF.